The TCR beta chain described here comes from a study of blood T cell repertoires in COVID-19 (dated by TCRdb to about 2020). Some background on the complete study: Samples from collaborators originated in the United States, Italy and Spain and spanned both the acute and convalescent phases of COVID-19. The dataset comprised deeply sampled blood TCRbeta repertoires from subjects exposed to, actively infected with, or recovered from COVID-19. The samples were drawn from the first 160 participants of the ongoing ImmuneRACE study and from 1,200 or so subjects provided by 6 global collaborators. The sample metadata nearly always contained a de-identified subject ID, COVID-19 status, age in years and sex. The material from the prospective study consisted of cDNA or gDNA derived from T cells, B-cell-depleted T cells, or PBMCs. HLA class I and class II types, where available, came from metadata supplied by the sample provider rather than from assay-based typing. A freely available public database, intended as a resource for researchers studying the immune response to SARS-CoV-2, is where the repertoires were released.

What the study reported, not specific to this receptor: Clinical and demographic metadata were provided uncurated, with the amount varying by source and participant.

The immunoSEQ Assay, a bias-controlled multiplex PCR, was used to amplify TCRbeta CDR3 regions from genomic DNA. The published analysis was carried out like this. The number of nucleated cells in each sample was estimated by amplification of reference gene primers within the assay. To quantify the absolute abundance of each unique TCRbeta CDR3 rearrangement, sequence reads were collapsed and filtered. For each sample, productive Simpson clonality was calculated by taking the square root of Simpson's diversity index across productive rearrangements. TCRdb carries this immuneACCESS record with in-frame sequences only. Its versions omit some clonotypes, under half of them owing to an unresolved V gene in the studies checked, with the rest unexplained. D and trimming were read from the DNA, whereas the V and J calls and clone size are those reported in that table. For this sample the table gives 160,000 or so clones, of which 90% were detected only once. The leading ten clones occupy about a sixth of the sample.

Worth noting for this clone: It has no known antigen specificity. Nothing much larger sits one base from this clone, and base qualities are not available.

Reading from cysteine to phenylalanine, the CDR3 counts 11 amino acids. Solely the CDR3 DNA is kept, with 33 bases framed from the first base. Via the germline V gene, CDR1 is MNHEY and CDR2 SVGAGI. Trimming removed 8 bases from V and 4 bases from J, leaving 8 bases between the germline ends. Each collaborating institution followed its own protocols to collect whole blood in K2EDTA tubes. For TCRbeta analysis, collaborators shipped samples in one of three forms: frozen whole blood, isolated PBMCs, or DNA extracted from either of those sample types. This receptor was taken from a man aged 55 to 70 with active or convalescent COVID-19. Sequencing used peripheral blood. The chain was built from TRBV6-5 and TRBJ1-1; no confident D gene assignment can be made. The CDR3 region: CASLGGTEAFF. The DNA sequence follows: TGTGCCAGCCTCGGAGGCACTGAAGCTTTCTTT.